Shown below are 5 T cell receptor beta chains from a single sample sequenced in a study of T cells in Graves' hyperthyroidism and ophthalmopathy. TCR beta CDR3 region amplification was performed from RNA transcripts. The TCR CDR3 was amplified in a first-round RT-PCR using the HTBI primer set. TCRdb itself ran the multiplex PCR reads through MiXCR, one entry per CDR3 protein. The repertoire holds 500,000 or so distinct CDR3 sequences, with under 20% as singletons. Material for sequencing was blood. The receptor set was obtained from a woman aged 18-29 years with Graves' ophthalmopathy.

This clonotype has more than one count but fewer than ten. The chain carries TRBV27 and TRBJ2-5; D remains unclear. Looked up from germline, CDR1 is MNHEY and CDR2 is SMNVEV (reference sequence). The CDR3 covers 11 residues. V was shortened by 4 bases and J by 5 bases, with 5 bases between the two germline ends. For the CDR3, the DNA is TGTGCCAGCAGTTCCCATGAGACCCAGTACTTC. Its protein is CASSSHETQYF.

This clonotype has a count of ten or more. The CDR3 DNA reads as TGTGCCAGCAGGGATTTGAACACTGAAGCTTTCTTT. Translated, it gives CASRDLNTEAFF. The chain recombines TRBV6-1 with TRBJ1-1; D uncertain. Germline CDR1 MNHNS, CDR2 SASEGT. This CDR3 has 12 residues. Trimming took off 6 bases at V and 0 bases at J, with 5 bases between the two ends.

This chain connects TRBV19 to TRBJ2-5; 10 nucleotides line up with TRBD2. CDR1 is LNHDA, CDR2 SQIVND, per germline (reference sequence). The V gene end was trimmed by 10 bases and the J gene end by 2 bases; junction bases not matched to a gene: 10. The CDR3 runs to 15 residues. The CDR3 loop is CATRRLAGVQETQYF. CDR3 DNA sequence: TGTGCCACCCGAAGGCTAGCGGGGGTTCAAGAGACCCAGTACTTC. Variable domain in full (rest from reference TRBV19 and TRBJ2-5): DGGITQSPKYLFRKEGQNVTLSCEQNLNHDAMYWYRQDPGQGLRLIYYSQIVNDFQKGDIAEGYSVSREKKESFPLTVTSAQKNPTAFYLCATRRLAGVQETQYFGPGTRLLVL.

The chain has TRBV20-1 and TRBJ1-4, with 9 bases aligning to TRBD1. The CDR3 is made up of 14 amino acids. The ends lost 0 bases at V and 6 bases at J; junction bases unmatched: 2. The germline V gene has CDR1 DFQATT and CDR2 SNEGSKA (reference sequence). CDR3 nucleotides: TGCAGTGCTAGAGATGACAGGGGGTATGAAAAACTGTTTTTT. Protein: CSARDDRGYEKLFF.

This clonotype was counted between two and nine times. This sequence joins TRBV6-1 and TRBJ2-2; TRBD2 matches at 12 bases. The germline V gene has CDR1 MNHNS and CDR2 SASEGT. The CDR3 loop spans 17 amino acids. V lost 0 bases to trimming and J lost 6 bases; unmatched junction nucleotides: 5. CDR3 sequence (DNA): TGTGCCAGCAGTGAAGCGCAAGGACTAGCGGGGCCCGGGGAGCTGTTTTTT. Encoded protein: CASSEAQGLAGPGELFF.